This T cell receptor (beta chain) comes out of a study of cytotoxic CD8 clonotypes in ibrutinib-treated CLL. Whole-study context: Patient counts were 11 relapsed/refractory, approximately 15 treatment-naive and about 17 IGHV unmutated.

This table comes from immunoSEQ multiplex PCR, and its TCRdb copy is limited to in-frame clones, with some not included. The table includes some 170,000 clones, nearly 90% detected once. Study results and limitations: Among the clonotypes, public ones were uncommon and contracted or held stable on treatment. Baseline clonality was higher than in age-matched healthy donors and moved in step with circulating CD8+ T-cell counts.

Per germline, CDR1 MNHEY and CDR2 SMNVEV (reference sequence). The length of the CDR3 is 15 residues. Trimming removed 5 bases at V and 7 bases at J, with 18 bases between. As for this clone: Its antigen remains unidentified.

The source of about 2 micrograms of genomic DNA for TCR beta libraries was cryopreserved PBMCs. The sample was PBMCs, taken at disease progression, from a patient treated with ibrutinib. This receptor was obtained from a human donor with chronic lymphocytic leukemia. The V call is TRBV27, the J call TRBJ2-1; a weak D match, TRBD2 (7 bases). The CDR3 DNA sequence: TGTGCCAGCAGTCCAACGGGGGGCGCTTTAAATGAGCAGTTCTTC. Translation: CASSPTGGALNEQFF.